This T cell receptor beta chain was sequenced in a study of blood T cell repertoires in COVID-19. Study summary: Researchers got acute and convalescent COVID-19 samples from the United States, Italy and Spain. The analysed material was cDNA or gDNA that came from T cells, B-cell-depleted T cells, or PBMCs.

This clone was detected only once. Authors' data handling: Amplification of reference gene primers provided the estimated nucleated cell counts. Measured with immunoSEQ multiplex PCR; TCRdb has only the in-frame clones, and not every one. The V and J calls and clone size were taken over from that table, and D and trimming were inferred from the DNA. The sample lists about 190,000 clones, 75% to 90% occurring once. Trimming took 4 bases from V and 4 from J, leaving 9 bases between them. Germline CDR1 reads PRHDT; CDR2 reads FYEKMQ (reference sequence). The CDR3 runs to 13 residues. The clonotype comes from a woman between 35 and 50 years old with acute or convalescent COVID-19. The sequenced sample consisted of peripheral blood. This chain links TRBV13 with TRBJ2-3; TRBD2 might be the D (6 bases). This CDR3 is CASSSTSPDTQYF. The CDR3 region has the DNA TGTGCCAGCAGCTCCACTAGCCCAGATACGCAGTATTTT.